These T cell receptor beta chains were read from a single sample in a study of identical twins. MiXCR was run by TCRdb on the 5' RACE reads, yielding one entry per CDR3 protein. The table includes 550,000 to 800,000 distinct CDR3 sequences, under 8.5% detected once. A further study also used this sample, focusing on yellow fever vaccine responses in identical twins.

The sample consisted of PBMCs. The receptors derive from a woman under 30 in good health. The CDR3 runs from the conserved cysteine through the conserved F or W. A D gene is named only where the DNA matches it firmly. Clone size is shown for a subset of rows, as once, few, many or a class of expanded clone.

TRBV6-5	NA	TRBJ2-1	TRBD1	TGTGCCAGCAGTTACGTACAGGGGGCTTTATCCTACAATGAGCAGTTCTTC	CASSYVQGALSYNEQFF
TRBV20-1	NA	TRBJ2-5	TRBD1	TGCAGTGCTAGACGTGGACAGGAAAGGTCGGAGACCCAGTACTTC	CSARRGQERSETQYF
TRBV15	few	TRBJ2-5	TRBD2	TGTGCCACCTCCTGGATAGCGGGCGTTGAGGAGACCCAGTACTTC	CATSWIAGVEETQYF
TRBV3-1	few	TRBJ2-5	TRBD2	TGTGCCAGCAGTCGAGCGGGGGGCCAAGAGACCCAGTACTTC	CASSRAGGQETQYF
TRBV10-3	few	TRBJ1-1	NA	TGTGCCATCAGTGAGTGGCAGGGTGAAGCTTTCTTT	CAISEWQGEAFF
TRBV20-1	NA	TRBJ2-2	TRBD2	TGCAGTGCTAGAGAAACGGGACTACTCACCGGGGAGCTGTTTTTT	CSARETGLLTGELFF
TRBV7-9	NA	TRBJ1-4	NA	TGTGCCAGCAGCTTAAGGCCTGGGCCTGCGGGGGAAGAAAAACTGTTTTTT	CASSLRPGPAGEEKLFF
TRBV28	few	TRBJ1-2	NA	TGTGCCAGCAGTTTACCGGGACAAGACTATGGCTACACCTTC	CASSLPGQDYGYTF
TRBV20-1	NA	TRBJ2-5	NA	TGCAGTGCTAGACGGACAGATCAAGAGACCCAGTACTTC	CSARRTDQETQYF
TRBV18	many	TRBJ2-7	NA	TGTGCCAGCTCACCTTGGCCCCACGTGACAGGGAGGTACGAGCAGTACTTC	CASSPWPHVTGRYEQYF
TRBV7-9	few	TRBJ2-1	NA	TGTGCCAGCAGCCAGGGGGGAGCAGACTGGCAGTTCTTC	CASSQGGADWQFF
TRBV20-1	NA	TRBJ1-2	TRBD1	TGCAGTGCTAGAGTCTCAGGGGGCGGGGATGGCTACACCTTC	CSARVSGGGDGYTF
TRBV5-1	many	TRBJ1-1	NA	TGCGCCAGCAGCTTGGGACAGTTCACTGAAGCTTTCTTT	CASSLGQFTEAFF
TRBV20-1	NA	TRBJ2-3	TRBD1	TGCAGTGCCCCTCATCCGGGACAGGGATTAGATACGCAGTATTTT	CSAPHPGQGLDTQYF
TRBV28	few	TRBJ2-1	TRBD2	TGTGCCAGCATAAGACTAGCGGGAGGGGGGTACAATGAGCAGTTCTTC	CASIRLAGGGYNEQFF
TRBV4-1	many	TRBJ1-5	TRBD1	TGCGCCAGCAGCCAGGGGGCGGGGGACAGGGACCAGCCCCAGCATTTT	CASSQGAGDRDQPQHF
TRBV7-8	many	TRBJ2-1	TRBD2	TGTGCCAGCAGCTTAGCGCGGGCGGGAGGGATATACAATGAGCAGTTCTTC	CASSLARAGGIYNEQFF
TRBV2	few	TRBJ2-3	NA	TGTGCCAGCGTGGGACACGGCACAGATACGCAGTATTTT	CASVGHGTDTQYF
TRBV6-4	many	TRBJ2-1	NA	TGTGCCAGCAGCCTGGGGGCGTTCTCCTACAATGAGCAGTTCTTC	CASSLGAFSYNEQFF
TRBV5-6	NA	TRBJ2-6	NA	TGTGCCAGCAGCCCTAAAGTGTCTGGGGCCAACGTCCTGACTTTC	CASSPKVSGANVLTF
TRBV25-1	NA	TRBJ1-6	NA	TGTGCCAGCAGTGAAACCACGATCAGGGGCTCACCCCTCCACTTT	CASSETTIRGSPLHF
TRBV7-6	NA	TRBJ2-3	TRBD1	TGTGCCAGCAGCGTCCGGGACAGGGTCACAGATACGCAGTATTTT	CASSVRDRVTDTQYF
TRBV10-3	many	TRBJ2-2	NA	TGTGCCATCAGTGACCGGATGAGCACCGGGGAGCTGTTTTTT	CAISDRMSTGELFF
TRBV28	few	TRBJ1-5	NA	TGTGCCACCGCAGACGGATACAATCAGCCCCAGCATTTT	CATADGYNQPQHF
TRBV5-6	NA	TRBJ2-7	NA	TGTGCCAGCAGCGAGCGGGACAGTACCTACGAGCAGTACTTC	CASSERDSTYEQYF
TRBV29-1	many	TRBJ2-1	NA	TGCAGCGTTGACTACCTGACTAGGGGGGGATACAATGAGCAGTTCTTC	CSVDYLTRGGYNEQFF
TRBV21-1	NA	TRBJ1-1	NA	TGTGCCAGCAGCAAAGTCGGAGACGACACTGAAGCTTTCTTT	CASSKVGDDTEAFF
TRBV12-3/TRBV12-4	few	TRBJ2-1	NA	TGTGCCAGCAGTCGTAGTAGGGACGAGCAGTTCTTC	CASSRSRDEQFF